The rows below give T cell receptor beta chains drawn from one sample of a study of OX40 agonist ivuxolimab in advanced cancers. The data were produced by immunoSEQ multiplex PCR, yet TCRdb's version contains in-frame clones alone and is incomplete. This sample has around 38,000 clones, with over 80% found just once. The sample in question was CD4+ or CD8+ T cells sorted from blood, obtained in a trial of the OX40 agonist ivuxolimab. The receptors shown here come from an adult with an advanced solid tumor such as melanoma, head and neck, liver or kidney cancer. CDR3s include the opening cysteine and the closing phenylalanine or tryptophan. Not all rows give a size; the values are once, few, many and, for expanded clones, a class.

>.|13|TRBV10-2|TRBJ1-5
CATGPGARQPQHF
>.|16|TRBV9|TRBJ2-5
CASSITSGSGLETQYF
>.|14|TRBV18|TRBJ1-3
CASSPPVIGNTIYF
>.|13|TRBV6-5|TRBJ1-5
CASSPGLLGPQHF
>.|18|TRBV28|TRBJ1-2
CASLSSMASPSPHYGYTF
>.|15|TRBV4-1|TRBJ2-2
CASSQKRGGTGELFF
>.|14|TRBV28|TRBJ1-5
CASTEGGRGQPQHF
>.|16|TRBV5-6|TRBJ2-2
CASSLQDRVNTGELFF
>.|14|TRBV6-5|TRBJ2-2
CASRVAGASGELFF
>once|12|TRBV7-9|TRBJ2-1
CASSLGRAEQFF
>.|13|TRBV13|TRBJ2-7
CASSQGRFGEQYF
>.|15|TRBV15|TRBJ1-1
CATSARQGAYTEAFF
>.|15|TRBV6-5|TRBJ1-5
CASRVGTSFYQPQHF
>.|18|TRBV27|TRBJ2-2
CASSLLASGAANTGELFF
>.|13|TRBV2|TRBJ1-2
CASMPPGGSGYTF
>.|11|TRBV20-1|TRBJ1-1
CRVDLDTEAFF
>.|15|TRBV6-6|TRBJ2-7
CASSRVSSGVYEQYF
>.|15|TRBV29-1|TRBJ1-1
CSVDYTGGAGTEAFF